This is a list of T cell receptor beta chains from one sample in a study of metastatic and nonmetastatic thyroid tumors. TCRdb re-called clones from the PCR reads using MiXCR. The data contain about 50,000 clones, around 4% of them singletons. The sequenced sample was blood. The receptors come from a female donor with papillary thyroid cancer or a benign thyroid nodule (not recorded which). Some clones in this sample may be carry-over from other donors' samples. Each CDR3 is given with its conserved first and last residue. D genes are given only for firm matches. Some rows have no size entry. The others give once, few or many, or a class for an expanded clone.

CASSSTENTEAFF	TGTGCCAGTAGTTCGACAGAGAACACTGAAGCTTTCTTT	many	.	TRBV19	TRBJ1-1
CASSLMSGSGFYEQYF	TGTGCCAGCAGTTTAATGAGCGGGAGCGGCTTCTACGAGCAGTACTTC	many	TRBD2	TRBV12-3/TRBV12-4	TRBJ2-7
CSANGRSADTQYF	TGCAGTGCTAACGGGAGGAGCGCAGATACGCAGTATTTT	many	TRBD2	TRBV20-1	TRBJ2-3
CSVATGWDQPQHF	TGCAGCGTGGCGACAGGTTGGGATCAGCCCCAGCATTTT	many	.	TRBV29-1	TRBJ1-5
CASSPIRASEGGTEAFF	TGTGCCAGCAGTCCAATAAGGGCGTCAGAGGGGGGGACTGAAGCTTTCTTT	few	.	TRBV28	TRBJ1-1
CASSLEQGLTYEQYF	TGTGCCAGCAGTTTAGAGCAGGGGCTCACCTACGAGCAGTACTTC	few	.	TRBV12-3/TRBV12-4	TRBJ2-7
CASKRQGSNTGELFF	TGTGCCAGTAAGCGACAGGGCTCGAACACCGGGGAGCTGTTTTTT	few	TRBD1	TRBV19	TRBJ2-2
CATTNPGQGNTGELFF	TGTGCCACCACGAACCCAGGACAGGGGAACACCGGGGAGCTGTTTTTT	many	TRBD1	TRBV19	TRBJ2-2
CARSDLGQSSYEQYF	TGTGCCCGCAGTGATCTTGGCCAAAGCTCCTACGAGCAGTACTTC	.	.	TRBV6-1	TRBJ2-7
CSAQYGGQSTTGELFF	TGCAGTGCGCAATATGGGGGACAGTCGACCACCGGGGAGCTGTTTTTT	many	TRBD1	TRBV20-1	TRBJ2-2
CASIDGGGGYTF	TGTGCCAGCATCGACGGTGGAGGAGGCTACACCTTC	few	.	TRBV6-1	TRBJ1-2
CASSAVGASTDTQYF	TGTGCCAGCAGTGCTGTGGGGGCCTCCACAGATACGCAGTATTTT	medium-sized	.	TRBV6-1	TRBJ2-3
CASSRGRTAHNEQFF	TGTGCCAGCAGCCGGGGGCGCACCGCCCACAATGAGCAGTTCTTC	.	.	TRBV13	TRBJ2-1
CASSLIPGETQYF	TGCGCCAGCAGCTTAATTCCGGGAGAGACCCAGTACTTC	many	.	TRBV5-1	TRBJ2-5
CASSSRLAGELDEQFF	TGTGCCAGCAGTTCAAGACTAGCGGGAGAGTTAGATGAGCAGTTCTTC	many	TRBD2	TRBV12-3/TRBV12-4	TRBJ2-1
CASSRLTGGREKLFF	TGTGCCAGCAGCCGTCTGACAGGGGGCCGGGAAAAACTGTTTTTT	many	TRBD1	TRBV6-1	TRBJ1-4
CASSSGGQDRKLFF	TGTGCCAGCTCCAGTGGGGGACAGGACAGAAAACTGTTTTTT	many	TRBD1	TRBV18	TRBJ1-4
CATSDRTGGGAFF	TGTGCCACCAGTGACCGCACGGGGGGGGGAGCGTTCTTC	many	TRBD2	TRBV24-1	TRBJ2-1
CASIPRTGERGTEAFF	TGTGCCAGCATCCCAAGGACAGGGGAGAGAGGCACTGAAGCTTTCTTT	many	TRBD1	TRBV6-1	TRBJ1-1
CASSEYRDYTEAFF	TGTGCCAGCAGTGAATACAGGGATTACACTGAAGCTTTCTTT	many	.	TRBV2	TRBJ1-1
CASILARTGSREQYF	TGTGCCAGCATTTTAGCTAGGACAGGGTCGAGGGAGCAGTACTTC	.	TRBD1	TRBV12-3/TRBV12-4	TRBJ2-7
CASTASLGGRAGFSYNEQFF	TGTGCCAGCACCGCCTCATTGGGAGGGAGGGCCGGTTTCTCCTACAATGAGCAGTTCTTC	many	TRBD2	TRBV7-9	TRBJ2-1
CASSSLRVPLSGNTIYF	TGTGCCAGCAGTTCGCTCCGGGTCCCGCTCTCTGGAAACACCATATATTTT	many	.	TRBV6-1	TRBJ1-3
CASSSLDTDTQYF	TGTGCCAGCAGTAGTTTGGACACAGATACGCAGTATTTT	few	.	TRBV6-2/TRBV6-3	TRBJ2-3
CASSLARDPNYEQYF	TGCGCCAGCAGCTTGGCGCGGGACCCAAACTACGAGCAGTACTTC	.	.	TRBV5-1	TRBJ2-7
CASRRPQQSDKEKLFF	TGTGCCAGCAGACGTCCCCAACAGTCGGATAAGGAAAAACTGTTTTTT	.	.	TRBV28	TRBJ1-4